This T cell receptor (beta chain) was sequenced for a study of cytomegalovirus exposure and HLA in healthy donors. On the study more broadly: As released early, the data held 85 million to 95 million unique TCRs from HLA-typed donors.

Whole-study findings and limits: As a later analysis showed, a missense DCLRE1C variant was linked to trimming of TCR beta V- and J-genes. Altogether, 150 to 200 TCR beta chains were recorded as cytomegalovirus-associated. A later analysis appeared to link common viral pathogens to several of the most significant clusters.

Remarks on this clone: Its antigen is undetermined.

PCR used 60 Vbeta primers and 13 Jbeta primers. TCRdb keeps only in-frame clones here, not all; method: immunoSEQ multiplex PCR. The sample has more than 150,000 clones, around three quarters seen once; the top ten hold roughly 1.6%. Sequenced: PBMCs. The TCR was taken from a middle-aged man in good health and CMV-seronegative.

For the CDR3, the DNA is TGCGCCACCAGAGGTCAGGGCCCTAGCACAGATACGCAGTATTTT. Translated: CATRGQGPSTDTQYF. The rearrangement joins TRBV10-1 to TRBJ2-3; the D gene is possibly TRBD1 (5 bases). CDR3 length: 15 amino acids. V was shortened by 10 bases and J by 0 bases, with 17 bases between the two germline ends. Germline CDR1 reads WNHNN; CDR2 reads SYGVQD (reference sequence).